This note documents a single T cell receptor (beta chain) sequence. The record originates from a study of post-analysis software for immune sequencing data. Unique molecular identifiers tagged the TCR beta cDNA libraries. One entry per CDR3 protein, called by TCRdb with MiXCR from the PCR reads. The sample has 150,000 to 200,000 distinct CDR3 sequences, around 36% seen once. The TCR originated in a girl aged 10-17 years with multiple sclerosis. Material: blood, obtained after autologous hematopoietic stem cell transplantation.

The CDR3 sequence is CASSPSGSREQYF. Written as DNA, the CDR3 is TGTGCCAGCAGTCCCAGCGGGAGTAGGGAGCAGTACTTC. V gene TRBV12-3 or TRBV12-4 combines with J gene TRBJ2-1; 8 bases are shared with TRBD2. The last part of the DNA fits TRBJ2-7 better; the J call may be wrong. The CDR3 spans 13 residues.